The T cell receptor (beta chain) described here comes from a study of blood T cell repertoires in COVID-19. Germline CDR1 MNHNY, CDR2 SVGAGI (reference sequence). CDR3 size: 14 residues. V was shortened by 7 bases and J by 11 bases, with 21 bases between the two germline ends. Per the original methods: Counts of nucleated cells, estimated from reference gene primer amplification, were obtained. The repertoire was sequenced with immunoSEQ multiplex PCR; TCRdb's copy has only in-frame clones and lacks some. The V and J calls and clone size were taken over from that table, and D and trimming were inferred from the DNA. The sample shows about 81,000 clones, roughly 96% of them seen only once.

The specimen was peripheral blood. This sequence originates from a human donor with active COVID-19. The donor label of this sample is uncertain. The gene calls are TRBV6-6 and TRBJ1-5; maybe TRBD1 (5 bases). The DNA for the CDR3 is TGTGCCAGCAAGATCGGGACTTCTCAACCGGCCCAGCATTTT. Its protein product is CASKIGTSQPAQHF.